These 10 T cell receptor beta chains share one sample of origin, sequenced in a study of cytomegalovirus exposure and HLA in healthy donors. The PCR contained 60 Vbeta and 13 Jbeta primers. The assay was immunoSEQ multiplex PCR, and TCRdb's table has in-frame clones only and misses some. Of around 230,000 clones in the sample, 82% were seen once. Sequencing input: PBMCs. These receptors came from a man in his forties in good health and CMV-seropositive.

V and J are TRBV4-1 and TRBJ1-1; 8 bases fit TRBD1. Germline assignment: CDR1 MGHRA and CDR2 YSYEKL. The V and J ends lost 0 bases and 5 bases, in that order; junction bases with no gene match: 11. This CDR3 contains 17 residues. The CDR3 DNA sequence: TGCGCCAGCAGCCAAGACCCCGATTTCCAGGGGGCAACTGAAGCTTTCTTT. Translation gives CASSQDPDFQGATEAFF.

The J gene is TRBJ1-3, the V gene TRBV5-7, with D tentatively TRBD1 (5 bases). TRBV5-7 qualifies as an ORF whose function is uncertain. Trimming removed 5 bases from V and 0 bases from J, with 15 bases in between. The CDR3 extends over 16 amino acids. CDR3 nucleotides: TGTGCCAGCAGGAAACAAACAGGAATCTCTGGAAACACCATATATTTT. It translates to CASRKQTGISGNTIYF.

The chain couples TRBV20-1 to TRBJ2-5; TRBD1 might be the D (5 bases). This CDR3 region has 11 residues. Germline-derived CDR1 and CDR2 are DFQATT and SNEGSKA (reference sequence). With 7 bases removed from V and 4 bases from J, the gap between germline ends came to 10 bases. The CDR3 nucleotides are TGCAGTGAGCTTAGGGGAGAGACCCAGTACTTC. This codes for CSELRGETQYF.

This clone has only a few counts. CDR3: CASRSTGSGTEAFF. CDR3 bases: TGTGCCAGCAGATCGACAGGGTCGGGCACTGAAGCTTTCTTT. The chain has TRBV6-6 and TRBJ1-1, with 7 bases lining up with TRBD1. With V trimmed by 6 bases and J by 4 bases, 8 bases remained unmatched. There are 14 residues in the CDR3. Germline CDR1 is MNHNY and CDR2 is SVGAGI (reference sequence).

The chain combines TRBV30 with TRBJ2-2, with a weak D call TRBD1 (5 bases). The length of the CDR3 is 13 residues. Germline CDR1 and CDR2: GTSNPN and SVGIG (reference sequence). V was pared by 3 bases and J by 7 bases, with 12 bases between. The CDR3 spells CAWSRDRHGELFF. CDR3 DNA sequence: TGTGCCTGGAGCAGGGATCGACACGGGGAGCTGTTTTTT.

The CDR3 region is CASSRWNTIYF. CDR3 in DNA: TGTGCCAGCAGCCGGTGGAACACCATATATTTT. The chain recombines TRBV5-6 with TRBJ1-3; D ambiguous. The germline V and J ends were trimmed by 4 bases and 7 bases, with 6 bases remaining between them. The CDR3 is 11 residues long. The germline V gene encodes CDR1 SGHDT and CDR2 YYEEEE.

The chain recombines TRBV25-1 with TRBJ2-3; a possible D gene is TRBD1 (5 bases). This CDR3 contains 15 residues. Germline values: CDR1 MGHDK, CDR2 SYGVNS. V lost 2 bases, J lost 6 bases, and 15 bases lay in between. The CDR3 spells CASSENTTPGDTQYF. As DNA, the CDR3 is TGTGCCAGCAGTGAAAATACGACACCAGGGGATACGCAGTATTTT. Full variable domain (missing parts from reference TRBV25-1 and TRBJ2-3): EADIYQTPRYLVIGTGKKITLECSQTMGHDKMYWYQQDPGMELHLIHYSYGVNSTEKGDLSSESTVSRIRTEHFPLTLESARPSHTSQYLCASSENTTPGDTQYFGPGTRLTVL.

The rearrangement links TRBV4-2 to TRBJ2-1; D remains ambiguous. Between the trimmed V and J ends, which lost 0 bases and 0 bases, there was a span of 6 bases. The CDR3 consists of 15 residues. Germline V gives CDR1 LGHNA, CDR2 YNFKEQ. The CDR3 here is CASSQEWSSYNEQFF. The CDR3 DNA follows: TGTGCCAGCAGCCAAGAGTGGAGCTCCTACAATGAGCAGTTCTTC.

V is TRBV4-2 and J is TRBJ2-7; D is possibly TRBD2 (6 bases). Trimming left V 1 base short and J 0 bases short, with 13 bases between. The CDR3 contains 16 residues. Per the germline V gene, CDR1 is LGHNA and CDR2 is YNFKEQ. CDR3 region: CASSQGVGDSSYEQYF. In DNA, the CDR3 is TGTGCCAGCAGCCAAGGGGTGGGGGACTCCTCCTACGAGCAGTACTTC.

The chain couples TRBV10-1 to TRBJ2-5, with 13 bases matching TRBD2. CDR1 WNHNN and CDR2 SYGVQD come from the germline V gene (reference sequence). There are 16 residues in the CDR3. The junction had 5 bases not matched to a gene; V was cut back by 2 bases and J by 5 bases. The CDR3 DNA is TGCGCCAGCAGTGAGGTACTAGCGGGAGGGTCGGAGACCCAGTACTTC. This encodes CASSEVLAGGSETQYF.